This is a list of T cell receptor beta chains from one sample in a study of T cells in Graves' hyperthyroidism and ophthalmopathy. TCRdb itself ran the multiplex PCR reads through MiXCR, one entry per CDR3 protein. The sample holds approximately 700,000 distinct CDR3 sequences, just under 45% seen once. The sample was peripheral blood or thyroid tissue (not recorded which). The receptors here all came from an adult man with Graves' disease, either hyperthyroidism or ophthalmopathy (not recorded which). Each CDR3 is given with its conserved first and last residue.

cdr3_aa	v_call	j_call
CASSVNPTDTQYF	TRBV30	TRBJ2-3
CASSSTGGVGYTF	TRBV3-1	TRBJ1-2
CASSYGVDSNSPLHF	TRBV6-6	TRBJ1-6
CASSLAMGWLDSEAFF	TRBV7-9	TRBJ1-1
CASSDRGGNTIYF	TRBV2	TRBJ1-3
CASRPPGQLQYGYTF	TRBV11-1	TRBJ1-2
CASSLGRQSYEQYF	TRBV7-2	TRBJ2-7
CAISDGGGRREIQHF	TRBV10-3	TRBJ1-5
CASSEGVGRNNEKLFF	TRBV19	TRBJ1-4
CASSLKGGMNTEAFF	TRBV12-3/TRBV12-4	TRBJ1-1
CASSLADRYNSPLHF	TRBV7-8	TRBJ1-6
CASSLETRGVYEQYF	TRBV7-6	TRBJ2-7
CALMWGPGKDRPQHF	TRBV7-6	TRBJ1-5
CASGFDRAGGYTF	TRBV12-5	TRBJ1-2
CASSLEGRLFF	TRBV7-9	TRBJ1-4
CASSGGTNQETQYF	TRBV5-1	TRBJ2-5
CASRRQGDGYTIYF	TRBV6-1	TRBJ1-3
CASSRGPLQETQYF	TRBV2	TRBJ2-5
CASSFRGALLYGYTF	TRBV7-2	TRBJ1-2
CSARPGQAQYF	TRBV20-1	TRBJ2-5
CSARRGSQPQHF	TRBV20-1	TRBJ1-5
CASSQDRQQYF	TRBV3-1	TRBJ2-7
CASSVDTSSGNTIYF	TRBV5-1	TRBJ1-3
CATSSPDNQETQYF	TRBV15	TRBJ2-5
CASSLTGDGSPLHF	TRBV7-8	TRBJ1-6
CASRGQGRSGANVLTF	TRBV2	TRBJ2-6
CASSVGRGRNEQYF	TRBV9	TRBJ2-7
CASSSNTVAYNSPLHF	TRBV7-2	TRBJ1-6
CASSLVFGQTEAFF	TRBV5-5	TRBJ1-1
CSARDPTSGSGSPLHF	TRBV20-1	TRBJ1-6
CASSFSQSNIYGYTF	TRBV7-2	TRBJ1-2
CSAREQGGPGANVLTF	TRBV20-1	TRBJ2-6
CASSVSLGDTIYF	TRBV9	TRBJ1-3
CASSLTRAPNTGELFF	TRBV7-2	TRBJ2-2
CASSELENSNQPQHF	TRBV2	TRBJ1-5
CAISEPLQETQYF	TRBV28	TRBJ2-5
CATSDSQGLGQPQHF	TRBV24-1	TRBJ1-5
CATPGLRYQETQYF	TRBV15	TRBJ2-5
CSAWTANTEGYTF	TRBV29-1	TRBJ1-2
CSARAGTGGNQPQHF	TRBV20-1	TRBJ1-5
CASSARTANREKLFF	TRBV2	TRBJ1-4
CSAISVHNSPLHF	TRBV20-1	TRBJ1-6
CASSVNWFSYEQYF	TRBV7-9	TRBJ2-7
CSARAGTVETQYF	TRBV20-1	TRBJ2-5
CSARVAGGNQPQHF	TRBV20-1	TRBJ1-5
CASSVGGQGQPQHF	TRBV9	TRBJ1-5
CASSAIFMDRFGETQYF	TRBV12-3/TRBV12-4	TRBJ2-5
CASSLNPGRQETQYF	TRBV5-4	TRBJ2-5
CASSFPGRSSGSQYF	TRBV7-3	TRBJ2-5
CASSSYRGSTEAFF	TRBV19	TRBJ1-1
CASSPRMMGYEQYF	TRBV7-2	TRBJ2-7
CASSSGIEQYF	TRBV6-5	TRBJ2-7
CSVEKAGVTSYEQYF	TRBV29-1	TRBJ2-7
CASSEDFSQPQQYF	TRBV2	TRBJ2-7
CASSTRDSSGYTF	TRBV19	TRBJ1-2
CASSLPTFSGRQNEQYF	TRBV7-2	TRBJ2-7
CASSQDRGGEAFF	TRBV4-1	TRBJ1-1